This T cell receptor beta chain originates from a study of blood T cell repertoires in COVID-19. Germline V gives CDR1 MNHEY, CDR2 SMNVEV (reference sequence). CDR3 size: 15 residues. The junction had 10 bases not matched to a gene; V was cut back by 9 bases and J by 0 bases. Original data processing: Amplification of reference gene primers was used by the study to estimate nucleated cell counts. Only in-frame clones appear in the TCRdb table, and some are missing; sequencing was by immunoSEQ multiplex PCR. That table gives V, J and clone size, and the DNA gave D and trimming. This table has about 260,000 clones, roughly 86% appearing once.

The origin of this receptor is a man aged 35 to 55 with active or convalescent COVID-19. Input material: peripheral blood. J is TRBJ2-7 and V is TRBV27; TRBD1 matches 8 bases. CDR3 bases: TGTGCCAGTAGTCCACTCGGGACAGGCTCCTACGAGCAGTACTTC. Protein sequence: CASSPLGTGSYEQYF.